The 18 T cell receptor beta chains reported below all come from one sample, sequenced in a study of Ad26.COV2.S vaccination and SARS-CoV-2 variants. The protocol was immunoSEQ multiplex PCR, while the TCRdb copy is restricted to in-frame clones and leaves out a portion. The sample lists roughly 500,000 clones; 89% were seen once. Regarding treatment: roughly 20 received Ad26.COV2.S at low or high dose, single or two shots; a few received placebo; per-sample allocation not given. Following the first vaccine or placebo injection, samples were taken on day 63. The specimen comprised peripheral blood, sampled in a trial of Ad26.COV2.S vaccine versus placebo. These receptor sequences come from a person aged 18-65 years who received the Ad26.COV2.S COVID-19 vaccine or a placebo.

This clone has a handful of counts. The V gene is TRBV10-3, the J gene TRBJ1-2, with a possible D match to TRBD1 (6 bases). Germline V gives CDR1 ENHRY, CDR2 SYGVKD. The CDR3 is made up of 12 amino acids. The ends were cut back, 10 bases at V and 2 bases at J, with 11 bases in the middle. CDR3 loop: CATQGPNYGYTF. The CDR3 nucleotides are TGTGCCACCCAGGGGCCGAACTATGGCTACACCTTC.

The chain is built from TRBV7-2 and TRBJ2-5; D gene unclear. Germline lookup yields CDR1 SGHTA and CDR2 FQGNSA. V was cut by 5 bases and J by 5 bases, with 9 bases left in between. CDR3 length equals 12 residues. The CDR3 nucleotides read TGTGCCAGCAGCCCGGCCCGGGAGACCCAGTACTTC. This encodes CASSPARETQYF.

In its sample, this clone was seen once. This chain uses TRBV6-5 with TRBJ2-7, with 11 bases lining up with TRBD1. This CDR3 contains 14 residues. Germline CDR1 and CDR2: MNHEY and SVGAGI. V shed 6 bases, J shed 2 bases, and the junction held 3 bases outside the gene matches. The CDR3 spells CASRKGQGAYEQYF. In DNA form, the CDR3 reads TGTGCCAGCAGAAAGGGACAGGGGGCCTACGAGCAGTACTTC.

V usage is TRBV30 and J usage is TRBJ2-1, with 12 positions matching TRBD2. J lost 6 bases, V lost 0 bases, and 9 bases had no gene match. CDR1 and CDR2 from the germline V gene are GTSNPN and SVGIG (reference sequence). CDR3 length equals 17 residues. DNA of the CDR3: TGTGCCTGGAGTGTGACTAGCGGGAGTAATGGGGTCAATGAGCAGTTCTTC. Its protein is CAWSVTSGSNGVNEQFF.

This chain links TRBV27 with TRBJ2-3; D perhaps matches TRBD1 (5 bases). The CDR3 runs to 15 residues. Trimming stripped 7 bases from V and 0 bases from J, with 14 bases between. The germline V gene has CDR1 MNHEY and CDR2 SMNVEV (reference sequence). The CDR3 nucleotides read TGTGCCAGCAACACACTAAGGGGAAGCACAGATACGCAGTATTTT. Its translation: CASNTLRGSTDTQYF.

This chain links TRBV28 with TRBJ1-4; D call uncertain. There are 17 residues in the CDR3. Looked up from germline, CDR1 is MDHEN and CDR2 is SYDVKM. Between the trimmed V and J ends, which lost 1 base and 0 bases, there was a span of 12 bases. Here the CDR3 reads CASSLFGQAATNEKLFF. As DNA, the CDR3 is TGTGCCAGCAGTTTATTCGGGCAGGCAGCAACTAATGAAAAACTGTTTTTT.

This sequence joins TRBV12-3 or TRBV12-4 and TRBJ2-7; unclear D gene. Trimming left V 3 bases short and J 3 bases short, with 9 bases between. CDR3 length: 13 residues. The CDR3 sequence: CASSFFDVYEQYF. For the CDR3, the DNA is TGTGCCAGCAGTTTTTTCGACGTCTACGAGCAGTACTTC.

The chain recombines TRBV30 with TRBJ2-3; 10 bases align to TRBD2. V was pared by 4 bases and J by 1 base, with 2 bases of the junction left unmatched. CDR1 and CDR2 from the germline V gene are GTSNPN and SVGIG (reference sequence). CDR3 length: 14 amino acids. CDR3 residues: CAWTLAGGTDTQYF. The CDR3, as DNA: TGTGCCTGGACTCTAGCGGGGGGCACAGATACGCAGTATTTT.

CDR3 DNA: TGCGCCAGCAGCCCACCCCCCTACAATGAGCAGTTCTTC. It translates to CASSPPPYNEQFF. The chain carries TRBV5-1 and TRBJ2-1; D gene ambiguous. Trimming shortened V by 4 bases and J by 2 bases, and 7 bases separated the two germline ends. This CDR3 spans 13 amino acids. Per the germline V gene, CDR1 is SGHRS and CDR2 is YFSETQ.

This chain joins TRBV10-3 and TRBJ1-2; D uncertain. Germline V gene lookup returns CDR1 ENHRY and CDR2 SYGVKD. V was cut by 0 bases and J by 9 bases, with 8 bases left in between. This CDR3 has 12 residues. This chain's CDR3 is CAISESERSYTF. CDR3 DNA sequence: TGTGCCATCAGTGAGTCGGAGAGAAGCTACACCTTC.

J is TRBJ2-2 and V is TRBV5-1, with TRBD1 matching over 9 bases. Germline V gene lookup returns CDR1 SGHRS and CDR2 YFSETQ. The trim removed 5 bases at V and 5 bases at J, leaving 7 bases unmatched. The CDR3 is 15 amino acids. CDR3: CASRLQGAGTGELFF. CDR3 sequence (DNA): TGCGCCAGCAGACTACAGGGGGCAGGGACCGGGGAGCTGTTTTTT.

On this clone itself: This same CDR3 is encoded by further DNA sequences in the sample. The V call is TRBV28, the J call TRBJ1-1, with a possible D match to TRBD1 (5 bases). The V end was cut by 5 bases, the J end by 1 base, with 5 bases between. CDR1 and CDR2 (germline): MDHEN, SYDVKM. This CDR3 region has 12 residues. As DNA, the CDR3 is TGTGCCAGCAGTCAGGGGAACACTGAAGCTTTCTTT. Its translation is CASSQGNTEAFF.

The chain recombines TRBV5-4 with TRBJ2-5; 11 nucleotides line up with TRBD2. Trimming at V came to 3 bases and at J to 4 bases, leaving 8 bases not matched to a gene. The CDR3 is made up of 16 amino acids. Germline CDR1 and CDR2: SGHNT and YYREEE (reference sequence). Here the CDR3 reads CASSSPPLAGGETQYF. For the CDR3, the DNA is TGTGCCAGCAGCTCGCCTCCCCTAGCGGGAGGAGAGACCCAGTACTTC.

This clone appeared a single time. For the CDR3, the DNA is TGCGCCAGCAGCCGCTCGATACAGGGGGCGCGCGGAAACACCATATATTTT. It specifies CASSRSIQGARGNTIYF. The gene calls are TRBV4-1 and TRBJ1-3, with 9 bases lining up with TRBD1. The CDR3 runs 17 residues. J gave up 4 bases and V 4 bases, and 11 bases lay outside the gene matches. CDR1 and CDR2 from the germline V gene are MGHRA and YSYEKL.

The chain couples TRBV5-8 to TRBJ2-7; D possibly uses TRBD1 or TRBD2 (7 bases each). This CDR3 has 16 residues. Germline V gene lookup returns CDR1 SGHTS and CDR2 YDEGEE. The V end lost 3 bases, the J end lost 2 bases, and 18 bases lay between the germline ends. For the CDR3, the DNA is TGTGCCAGCAGCTCATACAGGGGAGGGGCCCCCTACGAGCAGTACTTC. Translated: CASSSYRGGAPYEQYF.

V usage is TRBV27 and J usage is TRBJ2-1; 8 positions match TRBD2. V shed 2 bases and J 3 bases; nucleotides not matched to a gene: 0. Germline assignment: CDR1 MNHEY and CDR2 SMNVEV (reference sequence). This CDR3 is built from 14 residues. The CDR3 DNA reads TGTGCCAGCAGTTTAGCGGGGGGCTACAATGAGCAGTTCTTC. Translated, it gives CASSLAGGYNEQFF.

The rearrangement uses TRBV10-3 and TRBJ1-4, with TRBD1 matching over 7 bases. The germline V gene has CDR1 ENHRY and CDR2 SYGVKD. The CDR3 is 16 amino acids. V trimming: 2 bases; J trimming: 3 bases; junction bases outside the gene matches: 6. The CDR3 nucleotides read TGTGCCATCAGTGAGCCGTCACAGGGGTCTAATGAAAAACTGTTTTTT. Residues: CAISEPSQGSNEKLFF.

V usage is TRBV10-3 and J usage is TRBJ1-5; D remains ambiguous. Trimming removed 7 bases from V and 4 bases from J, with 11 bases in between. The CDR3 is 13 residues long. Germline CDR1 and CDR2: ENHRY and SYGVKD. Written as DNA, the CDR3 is TGTGCCATCACCGACACCTTTAATCAGCCCCAGCATTTT. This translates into CAITDTFNQPQHF.